This TCR beta chain was captured in a study of CD8 T cells in ankylosing spondylitis. Overall study findings and caveats: There was a TCR beta motif, made of several highly homologous variants, that appeared characteristic of ankylosing spondylitis blood. Enrichment of disease-linked clones was reportedly significant in matched ankylosing spondylitis synovial fluid. Previous work reported some of these motif variants in the synovial fluid and blood of reactive arthritis.

Trimming shortened V by 2 bases and J by 8 bases, and 19 bases separated the two germline ends. CDR3 length equals 15 residues. Germline-derived CDR1 and CDR2 are SGHRS and YFSETQ. This clonotype was observed at least ten times. Its antigen is as yet unknown. TCR beta libraries were made by quantitative 5'-RACE with molecular barcodes. TCRdb used MiXCR to reprocess the 5' RACE reads, holding one entry per CDR3 protein. The sample lists 200,000 to 250,000 distinct CDR3 sequences; approximately 16% were seen once. The chain is built from TRBV5-1 and TRBJ1-2; D ambiguous. Sequencing was performed on blood, either unsorted or a sorted T cell fraction (not recorded which). The source of this sequence is a male donor with ankylosing spondylitis. The DNA of the CDR3 is TGCGCCAGCAGCTTCCAGACATTGGATTGGTTCGGCTACACCTTC. Protein: CASSFQTLDWFGYTF.